The rows below give T cell receptor beta chains drawn from one sample of a study of shared clonotypes between healthy human individuals. TCRdb keeps only in-frame clones here, not all; method: immunoSEQ multiplex PCR. The table lists approximately 980,000 clones, over 60% of them singletons. Sequencing input: memory CD4+ T cells sorted from blood. The origin of the receptors is a man younger than 35 in good health. The CDR3 runs from the conserved cysteine through the conserved F or W. A D gene is named only where the DNA matches it firmly. Only some rows state a clone size, as once, few, many or a class for expanded clones.

CASSLVMTVGGYTF,TGTGCCAGCAGCTTGGTGATGACAGTGGGTGGCTACACCTTC,NA,TRBV5-4,TRBJ1-2,14,NA
CASSPVGSIGYTF,TGTGCCAGCAGCCCAGTCGGCTCTATAGGCTACACCTTC,NA,TRBV5-6,TRBJ1-2,13,NA
CAWSEAVSSYNEQFF,TGTGCCTGGAGTGAGGCGGTGAGCTCCTACAATGAGCAGTTCTTC,NA,TRBV30,TRBJ2-1,15,NA
CAWSVSESPYF,TGTGCCTGGAGTGTGAGCGAGTCCCCGTACTTC,NA,TRBV30,TRBJ2-7,11,NA
CASSQYIETQYF,TGTGCCAGCAGCCAGTACATCGAGACCCAGTACTTC,NA,TRBV14,TRBJ2-5,12,NA
CASSSTGLKTEAFF,TGTGCCAGCAGTTCGACAGGGTTAAAGACTGAAGCTTTCTTT,TRBD1,TRBV6-6,TRBJ1-1,14,NA
CASSIDRTSGGATYTQYF,TGTGCCAGTAGTATAGATCGCACCAGCGGGGGGGCTACCTATACGCAGTATTTT,TRBD2,TRBV19,TRBJ2-3,18,NA
CASSRTGVYEQYF,TGTGCCAGCAGCAGAACAGGGGTTTACGAGCAGTACTTC,TRBD1,TRBV6-1,TRBJ2-7,13,few
CASSQGGFGANVLTF,TGTGCCAGCAGTCAAGGGGGCTTTGGGGCCAACGTCCTGACTTTC,TRBD1,TRBV6-1,TRBJ2-6,15,NA
CASVGWADEQYF,TGTGCCAGCGTCGGTTGGGCCGACGAGCAGTACTTC,NA,TRBV6-5,TRBJ2-7,12,few
CASQRGENSPLHF,TGTGCCTCCCAGAGAGGGGAAAATTCACCCCTCCACTTT,NA,TRBV10-3,TRBJ1-6,13,NA
CASTGGAGQPQHF,TGTGCCAGCACCGGGGGGGCGGGCCAGCCCCAGCATTTT,NA,TRBV5-8,TRBJ1-5,13,NA
CASSLDPGASGYTF,TGCGCCAGCAGCTTGGATCCGGGGGCCAGTGGCTACACCTTC,NA,TRBV5-1,TRBJ1-2,14,NA
CASRSPGLAGGDTDTQYF,TGTGCCAGCAGATCGCCGGGACTAGCGGGAGGGGACACAGATACGCAGTATTTT,TRBD2,TRBV6-4,TRBJ2-3,18,NA
CAISGQADTGELFF,TGTGCCATCTCCGGACAGGCTGACACCGGGGAGCTGTTTTTT,TRBD1,TRBV10-3,TRBJ2-2,14,NA
CASRAGGNYGYTF,TGTGCCAGCAGAGCAGGGGGCAACTATGGCTACACCTTC,TRBD1,TRBV27,TRBJ1-2,13,few
CASSDRGGIYEQYF,TGTGCCAGCAGCGACAGGGGGGGGATATACGAGCAGTACTTC,TRBD1,TRBV6-1,TRBJ2-7,14,NA
CASSRTQGADGELFF,TGCGCCAGCAGCCGAACACAGGGGGCTGACGGGGAGCTGTTTTTT,TRBD1,TRBV5-1,TRBJ2-2,15,once
CASSIRPFNYGYTF,TGTGCCAGTAGTATCCGCCCCTTTAACTATGGCTACACCTTC,NA,TRBV19,TRBJ1-2,14,NA
CASSFGSYGYTF,TGTGCCAGCAGTTTCGGCTCTTATGGCTACACCTTC,NA,TRBV6-5,TRBJ1-2,12,NA
CASSQGGGNGELFF,TGCGCCAGCAGCCAAGGTGGAGGGAACGGGGAGCTGTTTTTT,NA,TRBV4-3,TRBJ2-2,14,few
CASSSQNPGELFF,TGTGCCAGCAGCTCCCAGAACCCCGGGGAGCTGTTTTTT,NA,TRBV5-4,TRBJ2-2,13,NA
CASSPSRQGARSYF,TGTGCCAGCAGCCCATCGAGACAGGGGGCGAGGTCCTACTTC,TRBD1,TRBV5-6,TRBJ2-7,14,NA
CASSNYLAGSVEQFF,TGTGCCAGCAGTAATTATCTTGCTGGATCGGTTGAGCAGTTCTTC,NA,TRBV11-2,TRBJ2-1,15,NA
CASSRDRGTEAFF,TGTGCTAGCAGCCGTGACAGGGGAACTGAAGCTTTCTTT,TRBD1,TRBV7-7,TRBJ1-1,13,NA
CASSQDHPSRGNTIYF,TGCGCCAGCAGCCAAGATCACCCCTCCCGTGGAAACACCATATATTTT,NA,TRBV4-3,TRBJ1-3,16,NA
CASSLRLADGDEQYF,TGTGCCAGCAGCTTGAGGCTAGCGGACGGGGACGAGCAGTACTTC,TRBD2,TRBV5-6,TRBJ2-7,15,NA
CASSQHAENTGELFF,TGCGCCAGCAGCCAACATGCAGAGAACACCGGGGAGCTGTTTTTT,NA,TRBV4-3,TRBJ2-2,15,NA
CATTIAGGGTDTQYF,TGCGCCACGACCATAGCGGGTGGCGGCACAGATACGCAGTATTTT,TRBD2,TRBV5-1,TRBJ2-3,15,NA
CASSLQVSGANVLTF,TGTGCCAGCAGCCTACAGGTCTCTGGGGCCAACGTCCTGACTTTC,NA,TRBV2,TRBJ2-6,15,NA
CASSKQYLPQGGDEAFF,TGTGCCAGCAGCAAACAATACCTACCGCAGGGAGGGGACGAAGCTTTCTTT,NA,TRBV21-1,TRBJ1-1,17,NA
CASSYEALGYGYTF,TGTGCCAGCAGTTACGAGGCACTTGGATATGGCTACACCTTC,NA,TRBV6-6,TRBJ1-2,14,NA
CASSLDWVSDTQYF,TGCGCCAGCAGCTTGGATTGGGTGTCCGATACGCAGTATTTT,NA,TRBV5-1,TRBJ2-3,14,NA
CASSGASGNTIYF,TGTGCCAGCTCTGGGGCCTCTGGAAACACCATATATTTT,NA,TRBV6-5,TRBJ1-3,13,many
CASSLAQGRSFSGNTIYF,TGTGCCAGCAGCTTAGCGCAGGGACGTTCATTCTCTGGAAACACCATATATTTT,NA,TRBV7-6,TRBJ1-3,18,NA
CASSEEEPRTGAYGYTF,TGTGCCAGCAGTGAAGAGGAGCCGCGGACAGGGGCCTATGGCTACACCTTC,TRBD1,TRBV6-1,TRBJ1-2,17,few
CASSIGRVVDTEAFF,TGTGCCAGTAGCATCGGTCGGGTTGTGGACACTGAAGCTTTCTTT,NA,TRBV19,TRBJ1-1,15,NA
CASSRGGVGTEAFF,TGTGCCAGCAGCAGAGGGGGCGTGGGCACTGAAGCTTTCTTT,TRBD1,TRBV6-5,TRBJ1-1,14,NA
CSVGGGTGDGYTF,TGCAGCGTTGGTGGGGGGACAGGTGATGGCTACACCTTC,TRBD1,TRBV29-1,TRBJ1-2,13,NA
CASSRGTGAQETQYF,TGTGCCAGCTCACGCGGGACAGGGGCTCAAGAGACCCAGTACTTC,TRBD1,TRBV18,TRBJ2-5,15,many
CASSKALAGETKNIQYF,TGTGCCAGCAGCAAAGCGCTAGCGGGGGAGACCAAAAACATTCAGTACTTC,TRBD2,TRBV5-6,TRBJ2-4,17,once
CASSPANTGELFF,TGTGCCAGCAGCCCCGCTAACACCGGGGAGCTGTTTTTT,NA,TRBV7-2,TRBJ2-2,13,NA
CVGGLAGPYNEQFF,TGCGTGGGGGGACTAGCGGGACCATACAATGAGCAGTTCTTC,TRBD2,TRBV29-1,TRBJ2-1,14,NA
CASRWDRGDEKLFF,TGTGCCAGCAGATGGGACAGGGGGGATGAAAAACTGTTTTTT,TRBD1,TRBV2,TRBJ1-4,14,NA
CSVAGSYEQYF,TGCAGCGTTGCCGGCTCCTACGAGCAGTACTTC,NA,TRBV29-1,TRBJ2-7,11,NA
CASSLSVGNQPQHF,TGTGCCAGCAGCTTGTCGGTCGGGAACCAGCCCCAGCATTTT,NA,TRBV5-6,TRBJ1-5,14,once